This entry is about one T cell receptor (beta chain). Germline DNA was extracted too, while blood RNA derived from unsorted whole blood. A constant-region primer served to make TCR beta cDNA from about 530 ng total RNA. What produced the TCR beta libraries was three nested multiplex PCR rounds using slightly modified ARM-PCR. TRBV1-TRBV30 forward and Cbeta reverse primers drove the first two roughly 10-cycle rounds. TCRdb fed the multiplex PCR reads into MiXCR, producing one record per CDR3 protein. Altogether around 330,000 distinct CDR3 sequences are present, around three fifths being singletons, with the ten largest covering 15% to 20%. Germline trimming cut 7 bases from V and 3 bases from J; bases unmatched to any gene: 9. This CDR3 region has 14 residues. The germline CDR1 and CDR2 sequences are MNHEY and SVGEGT. The source of the sample is a study of tumor-infiltrating lymphocytes in primary liver carcinoma.

The specimen sequenced was peripheral blood. The receptor was isolated from a woman in her twenties or thirties with primary liver carcinoma and hepatitis B virus infection. The chain combines TRBV6-2 or TRBV6-3 with TRBJ2-7; 7 bases agree with TRBD1. CDR3 protein: CASTDGDRYYEQYF. CDR3 DNA: TGTGCCAGCACCGACGGGGACAGATACTACGAGCAGTACTTC.